These 32 T cell receptor beta chains were all obtained from the same sample, sequenced in a study of CD8+ T cells in alopecia areata. Following extraction, RNA underwent reverse transcription to cDNA, which served as the sequencing template. Generated by immunoSEQ multiplex PCR, the TCRdb table keeps only in-frame clones and is missing some. The sample lists about 190,000 clones; 60% to 70% were seen once. Documented treatment: oral pan-JAK inhibitor, 5-10 mg twice daily. Sequenced material: CD4+ T cells sorted from blood, taken at week 4, from a patient treated with tofacitinib. These receptors were taken from a human donor with alopecia areata.

This clone has just a few counts. This chain links TRBV29-1 with TRBJ2-1, with D possibly being TRBD1 (5 bases). The CDR3 is made up of 13 amino acids. Germline V gives CDR1 SQVTM, CDR2 ANQGSEA. The ends were cut back, 7 bases at V and 6 bases at J, with 16 bases in the middle. The CDR3 nucleotides are TGCAGCGCTAGGACACTAAGTTCCAATGAGCAGTTCTTC. It codes for CSARTLSSNEQFF.

The CDR3 DNA sequence: TGCAGCGTCTCCCCAGGGGATGGCTACACCTTC. Its protein is CSVSPGDGYTF. J is TRBJ1-2 and V is TRBV29-1, with D possibly being TRBD1 (6 bases). V was clipped by 6 bases and J by 6 bases, with 11 bases between them. Germline lookup yields CDR1 SQVTM and CDR2 ANQGSEA. This CDR3 comprises 11 residues.

The chain recombines TRBV29-1 with TRBJ2-5, with D maybe TRBD2 (6 bases). Germline V gene lookup returns CDR1 SQVTM and CDR2 ANQGSEA. The V and J ends lost 3 bases and 5 bases respectively, with 13 bases between them. The CDR3 contains 13 residues. The CDR3 nucleotides are TGCAGCGTTGATTTGGAGGGGCTTGAGACCCAGTACTTC. Translation: CSVDLEGLETQYF.

The chain combines TRBV15 with TRBJ1-1; possibly TRBD1 for D (5 bases). This CDR3 has 15 amino acids. Trimming pared 0 bases from V and 1 base from J, leaving 9 bases between. The germline V gene has CDR1 LNHNV and CDR2 YYDKDF (reference sequence). For the CDR3, the DNA is TGTGCCACCAGCAGAGATAGGGGAGGGAACACTGAAGCTTTCTTT. As protein: CATSRDRGGNTEAFF.

This clone appeared a single time. The rearrangement uses TRBV27 and TRBJ2-6; possible D gene TRBD2, 6 bases. The V gene's germline CDR1 is MNHEY and CDR2 SMNVEV (reference sequence). CDR3 length: 14 residues. V was pared by 5 bases and J by 3 bases, with 8 bases between. The CDR3 nucleotides read TGTGCCAGCAGTCTTAGCGGTGGGGCCAACGTCCTGACTTTC. Translation gives CASSLSGGANVLTF.

The chain is built from TRBV30 and TRBJ1-5; D call uncertain. This CDR3 has 14 amino acids. The V gene's germline CDR1 is GTSNPN and CDR2 SVGIG (reference sequence). The V end was cut by 1 base, the J end by 4 bases, with 11 bases between. The CDR3, as DNA: TGTGCCTGGAGTGCGGGGTCAAGGAATCAGCCCCAGCATTTT. Amino acids: CAWSAGSRNQPQHF.

V and J are TRBV5-1 and TRBJ2-1; 11 bases align to TRBD2. In germline, CDR1 is SGHRS, CDR2 YFSETQ. J gave up 7 bases and V 6 bases, and 9 bases lay outside the gene matches. The CDR3 is 15 amino acids. This chain's CDR3 is CASTWIAGGPNEQFF. In DNA, the CDR3 is TGCGCCAGCACCTGGATAGCGGGAGGGCCGAATGAGCAGTTCTTC.

The J gene is TRBJ1-2, the V gene TRBV15; D unclear. Germline V gene sequence: CDR1 LNHNV, CDR2 YYDKDF (reference sequence). The CDR3 extends over 14 amino acids. The germline V and J ends were trimmed by 1 base and 2 bases, with 8 bases remaining between them. The CDR3 bases are TGTGCCACCAGCAGAGGGTCGAAGAACTATGGCTACACCTTC. Amino acid sequence: CATSRGSKNYGYTF.

This sequence joins TRBV30 and TRBJ2-3; tentatively, D is TRBD2 (5 bases). From germline, CDR1 is GTSNPN and CDR2 SVGIG (reference sequence). Trimming took 0 bases from V and 2 from J, leaving 18 bases between them. CDR3 length: 17 residues. The CDR3 bases are TGTGCCTGGAGTGTTCTTTTTGTGGAGGACTTCACAGATACGCAGTATTTT. Protein: CAWSVLFVEDFTDTQYF. Based on the CDR3 plus reference TRBV30 and TRBJ2-3, the full variable domain is SQTIHQWPATLVQPVGSPLSLECTVEGTSNPNLYWYRQAAGRGLQLLFYSVGIGQISSEVPQNLSASRPQDRQFILSSKKLLLSDSGFYLCAWSVLFVEDFTDTQYFGPGTRLTVL.

There are a few counts of this clone. This chain joins TRBV29-1 and TRBJ2-7, with D possibly matching TRBD2 (5 bases). Per germline, CDR1 SQVTM and CDR2 ANQGSEA. Trimming stripped 5 bases from V and 7 bases from J, with 15 bases between. CDR3 size: 12 residues. The DNA of the CDR3 is TGCAGCGTTCGGGTCTCCTCGGGAGAGCAGTACTTC. Residues: CSVRVSSGEQYF.

The CDR3 loop is CASGLAGPYLVGDTQYF. The DNA for the CDR3 is TGTGCCAGCGGGCTAGCGGGACCGTACCTAGTCGGAGATACGCAGTATTTT. This sequence joins TRBV11-3 and TRBJ2-3; 9 bases align to TRBD2. The CDR3 runs 17 residues. CDR1 is SGHNT, CDR2 YENEEA, per germline. V was pared by 8 bases and J by 5 bases, with 17 bases of the junction left unmatched.

V gene TRBV7-8 combines with J gene TRBJ2-3, with D perhaps matching TRBD2 (6 bases). From germline, CDR1 is SGHVS and CDR2 FQNEAQ. The V and J ends lost 0 bases and 5 bases respectively, with 9 bases between them. The CDR3 is 14 amino acids. The CDR3 DNA is TGTGCCAGCAGCTTAGCCGGGAGTGGAGATACGCAGTATTTT. Its protein is CASSLAGSGDTQYF.

The rearrangement uses TRBV5-4 and TRBJ2-1; maybe TRBD2 (6 bases). Per the germline V gene, CDR1 is SGHNT and CDR2 is YYREEE (reference sequence). The ends were cut back, 0 bases at V and 2 bases at J, with 9 bases in the middle. The CDR3 runs 15 residues. CDR3 protein: CASSLGLGTYNEQFF. The CDR3 DNA sequence: TGTGCCAGCAGCTTGGGACTAGGTACCTACAATGAGCAGTTCTTC.

The chain uses TRBV29-1 and TRBJ1-2, with unresolved D. There are 12 residues in the CDR3. In germline, CDR1 is SQVTM, CDR2 ANQGSEA. V shed 6 bases and J shed 8 bases, with 16 bases lying between them. As DNA, the CDR3 is TGCAGCGTGGGGAACATCCGGGAAGGCTACACCTTC. Encoded protein: CSVGNIREGYTF.

The CDR3 spells CASSLPDSTDTQYF. The CDR3 nucleotides are TGTGCCAGCAGCCTCCCGGACAGCACAGATACGCAGTATTTT. V gene TRBV6-5 combines with J gene TRBJ2-3; no definite D call. The CDR3 loop spans 14 amino acids. With 6 bases removed from V and 0 bases from J, the gap between germline ends came to 10 bases. In germline, CDR1 is MNHEY, CDR2 SVGAGI.

V is TRBV10-2 and J is TRBJ2-5; D is uncertain. The CDR3 extends over 12 amino acids. Per the germline V gene, CDR1 is WSHSY and CDR2 is SAAADI. The germline V and J ends were trimmed by 0 bases and 8 bases, with 7 bases remaining between them. The CDR3 reads CASSESRRTQYF. In nucleotides, the CDR3 is TGCGCCAGCAGTGAGTCTCGCCGAACCCAGTACTTC.

The chain is built from TRBV7-2 and TRBJ1-2, with D uncertain. The germline V and J ends were trimmed by 0 bases and 2 bases, with 7 bases remaining between them. The CDR3 has 14 amino acids. CDR1 is SGHTA, CDR2 FQGNSA, per germline. CDR3 sequence reads: CASSLARANYGYTF. CDR3 coding DNA: TGTGCCAGCAGCTTAGCTCGGGCAAACTATGGCTACACCTTC.

The V call is TRBV30, the J call TRBJ1-4, with D unresolved. Trimming removed 3 bases at V and 5 bases at J, with 7 bases between. Germline assignment: CDR1 GTSNPN and CDR2 SVGIG (reference sequence). This CDR3 is built from 12 residues. This CDR3 reads CAWRPINEKLFF. CDR3 bases: TGTGCCTGGAGACCGATCAATGAAAAACTGTTTTTT.

The chain employs TRBV25-1 and TRBJ2-2; D is unclear. Trimming took off 2 bases at V and 6 bases at J, with 7 bases between the two ends. Looked up from germline, CDR1 is MGHDK and CDR2 is SYGVNS. The CDR3 is 13 amino acids. The CDR3 spells CASSEGSPGELFF. CDR3 nucleotide sequence: TGTGCCAGCAGTGAAGGCAGTCCCGGGGAGCTGTTTTTT.

This chain uses TRBV6-5 with TRBJ2-4; no clear D. The CDR3 covers 13 residues. Germline V CDR1 and CDR2: MNHEY, SVGAGI. Between the trimmed V and J ends, which lost 8 bases and 5 bases, there was a span of 13 bases. The CDR3 sequence: CASREIGQNIQYF. CDR3 sequence (DNA): TGTGCCAGCCGTGAAATCGGCCAAAACATTCAGTACTTC.

The J gene is TRBJ1-1, the V gene TRBV7-9; D not resolved. The germline CDR1 and CDR2 sequences are SEHNR and FQNEAQ (reference sequence). V shed 4 bases and J shed 6 bases, with 12 bases lying between them. The length of the CDR3 is 13 residues. The CDR3 DNA reads TGTGCCAGCAGCTCGCAAAGGCATGCTGAAGCTTTCTTT. Translation: CASSSQRHAEAFF. Filled out from reference TRBV7-9 and TRBJ1-1, the complete variable domain reads DTGVSQNPRHKITKRGQNVTFRCDPISEHNRLYWYRQTLGQGPEFLTYFQNEAQLEKSRLLSDRFSAERPKGSFSTLEIQRTEQGDSAMYLCASSSQRHAEAFFGQGTRLTVV.

The genes are TRBV30 and TRBJ2-1; TRBD2 is a possible D gene (6 bases). CDR3 size: 16 residues. Germline CDR1 and CDR2: GTSNPN and SVGIG (reference sequence). The V gene lost 2 bases and the J gene lost 1 base, with 15 bases spanning the gap. The CDR3 reads CAWSYGAGLSYNEQFF. In nucleotides, the CDR3 is TGTGCCTGGAGTTATGGGGCGGGATTGTCCTACAATGAGCAGTTCTTC.

In its sample, this clone was seen once. The J gene is TRBJ2-3, the V gene TRBV4-1; D unclear. Trimming removed 0 bases at V and 6 bases at J, with 10 bases between. The CDR3 consists of 14 residues. The germline V gene has CDR1 MGHRA and CDR2 YSYEKL. The CDR3 DNA sequence: TGCGCCAGCAGCCAAGATGGAGAGCAGGATACGCAGTATTTT. Protein: CASSQDGEQDTQYF.

The chain recombines TRBV29-1 with TRBJ2-4; 8 bases are shared with TRBD1. The V segment lost 6 bases and the J segment 8 bases; nucleotides outside the gene matches: 12. The germline CDR1 and CDR2 sequences are SQVTM and ANQGSEA. This CDR3 is 14 amino acids long. CDR3 protein: CSVPSTGGTDIQYF. CDR3 DNA: TGCAGCGTCCCAAGTACAGGGGGGACCGACATTCAGTACTTC.

This chain uses TRBV6-5 with TRBJ2-5; TRBD2 might be the D (7 bases). This CDR3 comprises 14 residues. The V gene's germline CDR1 is MNHEY and CDR2 SVGAGI. Trimming took off 0 bases at V and 7 bases at J, with 12 bases between the two ends. In DNA, the CDR3 is TGTGCCAGCAGTTACTCCCAAGGGGGGGGGACCCAGTACTTC. This codes for CASSYSQGGGTQYF.

The gene calls are TRBV7-8 and TRBJ2-6; D is possibly TRBD2 (5 bases). The CDR3 runs to 17 residues. Between the trimmed V and J ends, which lost 0 bases and 0 bases, there was a span of 9 bases. Germline V gives CDR1 SGHVS, CDR2 FQNEAQ. CDR3 sequence reads: CASSLALGSSGANVLTF. The CDR3 nucleotides are TGTGCCAGCAGCTTAGCGCTGGGGAGCTCTGGGGCCAACGTCCTGACTTTC. Complete variable domain (other parts from reference TRBV7-8 and TRBJ2-6): GAGVSQSPRYKVAKRGQDVALRCDPISGHVSLFWYQQALGQGPEFLTYFQNEAQLDKSGLPSDRFFAERPEGSVSTLKIQRTQQEDSAVYLCASSLALGSSGANVLTFGAGSRLTVL.

The V call is TRBV27, the J call TRBJ1-5; D not resolved. Per germline, CDR1 MNHEY and CDR2 SMNVEV (reference sequence). This CDR3 has 15 residues. Trimming stripped 4 bases from V and 0 bases from J, with 10 bases between. This CDR3 is CASSSRSNSNQPQHF. In DNA form, the CDR3 reads TGTGCCAGCAGTTCTCGGTCCAATAGCAATCAGCCCCAGCATTTT.

This clone was observed at least ten times. V and J are TRBV7-2 and TRBJ2-7, with D possibly TRBD1 on 6 matching bases. V lost 4 bases and J lost 6, with 22 bases in between. This CDR3 region has 16 residues. Germline V gene data show CDR1 as SGHTA and CDR2 as FQGNSA. The chain's CDR3 is CASSSLTGGPMAEQYF. The CDR3, as DNA: TGTGCCAGCAGCTCCTTGACAGGAGGTCCTATGGCCGAGCAGTACTTC. The whole variable domain, remainder taken from reference TRBV7-2 and TRBJ2-7, is GAGVSQSPSNKVTEKGKDVELRCDPISGHTALYWYRQSLGQGLEFLIYFQGNSAPDKSGLPSDRFSAERTGGSVSTLTIQRTQQEDSAVYLCASSSLTGGPMAEQYFGPGTRLTVT.

Many counts were recorded for this clone. J is TRBJ1-3 and V is TRBV10-3; D remains ambiguous. This CDR3 has 12 amino acids. CDR1 is ENHRY, CDR2 SYGVKD, per germline. Trimming took off 8 bases at V and 0 bases at J, with 5 bases between the two ends. The CDR3 is CAIDNSGNTIYF. The CDR3 DNA follows: TGTGCCATCGACAACTCTGGAAACACCATATATTTT.

The gene calls are TRBV6-5 and TRBJ2-5, with TRBD2 identical over 9 bases. The V gene's germline CDR1 is MNHEY and CDR2 SVGAGI. The CDR3 has 15 amino acids. V trimming: 6 bases; J trimming: 2 bases; junction bases outside the gene matches: 7. CDR3 sequence (DNA): TGTGCCAGCAGCAGGCTAGCGGGATCACAAGAGACCCAGTACTTC. Protein sequence: CASSRLAGSQETQYF.

This clone was detected once. The rearrangement uses TRBV9 and TRBJ2-5; D ambiguous. With 0 bases removed from V and 4 bases from J, the gap between germline ends came to 10 bases. This CDR3 has 14 residues. Looked up from germline, CDR1 is SGDLS and CDR2 is YYNGEE. The CDR3 nucleotides are TGTGCCAGCAGCGTAGCGGCAGGCCCAGAGACCCAGTACTTC. This codes for CASSVAAGPETQYF.

The V call is TRBV7-9, the J call TRBJ1-2; TRBD1 aligns across 8 bases. J lost 6 bases, V lost 4 bases, and 7 bases had no gene match. Germline lookup yields CDR1 SEHNR and CDR2 FQNEAQ (reference sequence). The length of the CDR3 is 14 residues. CDR3 amino acids: CASSWRGQGDGYTF. In nucleotides, the CDR3 is TGTGCCAGCAGCTGGAGAGGACAGGGTGATGGCTACACCTTC.